This T cell receptor (beta chain) emerged from a study of T cell responses to AZD1222 COVID-19 vaccine. Study findings and constraints: Possibly, clonal diversity was underestimated; donors were largely white British and included more females. Spike-specific TCRs gained breadth and depth after people received two AZD1222 doses. The peak T cell response came first, and repertoires were sampled only after it.

Only in-frame clones appear in the TCRdb table, and some are missing; sequencing was by immunoSEQ multiplex PCR. The table records some 160,000 clones, 85% to 95% of them present only once. Germline V gene data show CDR1 as MDHEN and CDR2 as SYDVKM. This CDR3 spans 15 amino acids. J was trimmed by 0 bases and V by 6 bases; bases with no gene match: 6. Concerning this clone itself: Its antigen is as yet unknown.

This clonotype was sampled from an adult in good health. The specimen comprised peripheral blood, sampled on day 0 of AZD1222 vaccination. This sequence joins TRBV28 and TRBJ1-2, with 8 nucleotides matching TRBD1. CDR3: CASRQAGQANYGYTF. The CDR3, as DNA: TGTGCCAGCAGGCAAGCGGGACAGGCTAACTATGGCTACACCTTC.